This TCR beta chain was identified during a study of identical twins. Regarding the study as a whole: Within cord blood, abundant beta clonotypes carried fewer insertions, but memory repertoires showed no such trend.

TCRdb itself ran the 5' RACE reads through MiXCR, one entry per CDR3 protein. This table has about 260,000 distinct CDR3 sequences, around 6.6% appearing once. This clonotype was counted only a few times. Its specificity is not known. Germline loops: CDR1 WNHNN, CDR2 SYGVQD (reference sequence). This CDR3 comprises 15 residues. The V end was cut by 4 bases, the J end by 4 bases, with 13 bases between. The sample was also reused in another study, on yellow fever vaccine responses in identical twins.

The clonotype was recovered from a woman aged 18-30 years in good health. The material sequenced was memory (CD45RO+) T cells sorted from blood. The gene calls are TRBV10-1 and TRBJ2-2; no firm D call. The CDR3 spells CASSVAAGFTGELFF. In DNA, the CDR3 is TGCGCCAGCAGTGTGGCCGCCGGGTTCACCGGGGAGCTGTTTTTT.